These 23 T cell receptor beta chains were sequenced from one sample in a study of blood T cell repertoires in COVID-19. Repertoires were generated with immunoSEQ multiplex PCR, while TCRdb's copy carries only in-frame clones and drops some. The profile shows 440,000 or so clones, 75% to 90% of them singletons. Sequencing used peripheral blood. The source of these receptors is a woman in her 40s with COVID-19, enrolled during active disease.

This clone appeared once. In DNA, the CDR3 is TGTGCCAGTAGTATCAGCCAGGGAAAGCGAACCTACAATGAGCAGTTCTTC. Translation: CASSISQGKRTYNEQFF. The rearrangement joins TRBV19 to TRBJ2-1; tentatively, D is TRBD1 (5 bases). Germline CDR1 reads LNHDA; CDR2 reads SQIVND (reference sequence). The CDR3 sequence is 17 residues long. V was pared by 3 bases and J by 2 bases, with 17 bases between.

The V gene is TRBV11-2, the J gene TRBJ1-5, with 7 bases that match TRBD1. With V trimmed by 5 bases and J by 3 bases, 4 bases remained unmatched. This CDR3 contains 14 residues. The germline V gene encodes CDR1 SGHAT and CDR2 FQNNGV. The chain's CDR3 is CASSPGQFNQPQHF. DNA of the CDR3: TGTGCCAGCAGCCCGGGACAGTTCAATCAGCCCCAGCATTTT. The variable domain in full, completed from reference TRBV11-2 and TRBJ1-5, reads EAGVAQSPRYKIIEKRQSVAFWCNPISGHATLYWYQQILGQGPKLLIQFQNNGVVDDSQLPKDRFSAERLKGVDSTLKIQPAKLEDSAVYLCASSPGQFNQPQHFGDGTRLSIL.

J is TRBJ1-1 and V is TRBV5-1, with no clear D. The germline CDR1 and CDR2 sequences are SGHRS and YFSETQ. V was shortened by 6 bases and J by 0 bases, with 12 bases between the two germline ends. The CDR3 has 14 amino acids. The CDR3 region is CASTKEGVNTEAFF. Here the CDR3 DNA reads TGCGCCAGCACCAAGGAGGGTGTGAACACTGAAGCTTTCTTT.

The chain combines TRBV30 with TRBJ1-2; D might be TRBD1 (6 bases). V shed 0 bases and J shed 12 bases, with 14 bases lying between them. Germline V gene lookup returns CDR1 GTSNPN and CDR2 SVGIG (reference sequence). This CDR3 region has 12 residues. The CDR3 nucleotides are TGTGCCTGGAGTGTACTTGGGGGCTTCAACACCTTC. This codes for CAWSVLGGFNTF.

The J gene is TRBJ1-3, the V gene TRBV9; the D is unclear. This CDR3 has 16 amino acids. V was cut by 2 bases and J by 0 bases, with 12 bases left in between. Germline assignment: CDR1 SGDLS and CDR2 YYNGEE. The CDR3 region is CASSVIGAASGNTIYF. The CDR3 DNA follows: TGTGCCAGCAGCGTTATTGGAGCAGCCTCTGGAAACACCATATATTTT. Looking up the rest from reference TRBV9 and TRBJ1-3 gives the full variable domain: DSGVTQTPKHLITATGQRVTLRCSPRSGDLSVYWYQQSLDQGLQFLIQYYNGEERAKGNILERFSAQQFPDLHSELNLSSLELGDSALYFCASSVIGAASGNTIYFGEGSWLTVV.

This chain joins TRBV2 and TRBJ1-1; the D gene is possibly TRBD1 (6 bases). This CDR3 contains 15 residues. V lost 6 bases, J lost 0 bases, and 14 bases lay in between. Looked up from germline, CDR1 is SNHLY and CDR2 is FYNNEI. The CDR3 loop reads CASRWTVQMNTEAFF. In DNA form, the CDR3 reads TGTGCCAGCAGATGGACAGTTCAAATGAACACTGAAGCTTTCTTT.

The J gene is TRBJ1-2, the V gene TRBV9; D not certain. This CDR3 is 16 amino acids long. CDR1 and CDR2 (germline): SGDLS, YYNGEE. Trimming cost V 5 bases and J 2 bases, with 19 bases left between them. The CDR3 reads CASSLGSGGWNYGYTF. The DNA of the CDR3 is TGTGCCAGCAGTCTCGGTTCGGGAGGATGGAACTATGGCTACACCTTC. Together with reference TRBV9 and TRBJ1-2, the CDR3 gives the full variable domain: DSGVTQTPKHLITATGQRVTLRCSPRSGDLSVYWYQQSLDQGLQFLIQYYNGEERAKGNILERFSAQQFPDLHSELNLSSLELGDSALYFCASSLGSGGWNYGYTFGSGTRLTVV.

J is TRBJ1-6 and V is TRBV7-3; D gene unclear. Germline values: CDR1 SGHTA, CDR2 FQGTGA. With 6 bases removed from V and 10 bases from J, the gap between germline ends came to 7 bases. This CDR3 contains 11 residues. CDR3 in DNA: TGTGCCAGCAGGTTTGGCTCACCCCTCCACTTT. The encoded protein is CASRFGSPLHF.

A few counts support this clone. This chain joins TRBV6-2 or TRBV6-3 and TRBJ2-7; 10 nucleotides line up with TRBD2. The CDR3 runs 15 residues. V lost 6 bases, J lost 2 bases, and 7 bases stayed unmatched. From germline, CDR1 is MNHEY and CDR2 SVGEGT. The CDR3 sequence: CASSGTSGDTYEQYF. DNA for the CDR3: TGTGCCAGCAGCGGAACTAGCGGGGATACCTACGAGCAGTACTTC.

The chain joins TRBV4-1 to TRBJ2-1, with D possibly TRBD1 on 6 matching bases. The germline gives CDR1 MGHRA, CDR2 YSYEKL. The CDR3 is 17 residues long. Trimming stripped 3 bases from V and 8 bases from J, with 23 bases between. CDR3 in amino acids: CASSHITKPARGDEQFF. In DNA form, the CDR3 reads TGCGCCAGCAGCCACATCACCAAACCTGCCAGGGGCGATGAGCAGTTCTTC.

The chain carries TRBV29-1 and TRBJ2-3, with D possibly matching TRBD2 (5 bases). The CDR3 is made up of 13 amino acids. Germline assignment: CDR1 SQVTM and CDR2 ANQGSEA. The V end was cut by 3 bases, the J end by 7 bases, with 14 bases between. The CDR3 DNA sequence: TGCAGCGTTGAGGAGCCAAGGGAGAATACGCAGTATTTT. It specifies CSVEEPRENTQYF.

The chain recombines TRBV27 with TRBJ1-2, with D unresolved. Between the trimmed V and J ends, which lost 7 bases and 6 bases, there was a span of 9 bases. Germline CDR1 reads MNHEY; CDR2 reads SMNVEV (reference sequence). The CDR3 covers 11 residues. In DNA, the CDR3 is TGTGCCAGCAAATCGTTCGATGGCTACACCTTC. Its protein is CASKSFDGYTF.

The rearrangement joins TRBV28 to TRBJ1-2, with D perhaps TRBD1 (6 bases). CDR1 is MDHEN, CDR2 SYDVKM, per germline. The CDR3 covers 13 residues. V was trimmed by 5 bases and J by 7 bases, leaving 14 bases between them. CDR3 residues: CASSPRQETGYTF. Here the CDR3 DNA reads TGTGCCAGCAGTCCGAGACAGGAGACTGGCTACACCTTC.

This chain joins TRBV12-3 or TRBV12-4 and TRBJ2-1; TRBD2 agrees at 11 bases. CDR3 length: 13 amino acids. V was clipped by 6 bases and J by 10 bases; unmatched bases: 5. DNA for the CDR3: TGTGCCAGCAGGACTAGCGGGATGGGGGAGCAGTTCTTC. Translating gives CASRTSGMGEQFF.

The genes are TRBV6-5 and TRBJ1-6; D gene unclear. Germline V gene data show CDR1 as MNHEY and CDR2 as SVGAGI. This CDR3 is built from 15 residues. Trimming took 6 bases from V and 4 from J, leaving 13 bases between them. CDR3 in DNA: TGTGCCAGCAGCCAGACCGACTCTTATAATTCACCCCTCCACTTT. It codes for CASSQTDSYNSPLHF.

The V gene is TRBV7-9, the J gene TRBJ1-6, with 7 positions matching TRBD1. Germline assignment: CDR1 SEHNR and CDR2 FQNEAQ (reference sequence). The CDR3 length is 16 residues. With V trimmed by 5 bases and J by 9 bases, 13 bases remained unmatched. CDR3 region: CASSADRDRVGSPLHF. CDR3 in DNA: TGTGCCAGCAGCGCAGACAGGGATCGAGTGGGTTCACCCCTCCACTTT.

The chain combines TRBV7-2 with TRBJ1-2, with 11 bases that match TRBD1. The CDR3 contains 17 residues. V lost 3 bases and J lost 7; bases outside the gene matches: 13. Per germline, CDR1 SGHTA and CDR2 FQGNSA. DNA of the CDR3: TGTGCCAGCAGCTTCTCTGGGACAGGGGGGAGATCTGGTGGCTACACCTTC. Protein product: CASSFSGTGGRSGGYTF.

This chain connects TRBV5-1 to TRBJ1-1; 8 bases map to TRBD1. The V and J ends lost 5 bases and 5 bases, in that order; junction bases with no gene match: 17. The CDR3 is made up of 17 amino acids. Germline CDR1 and CDR2: SGHRS and YFSETQ. CDR3 nucleotides: TGCGCCAGCAGGGGGTCAGGGGGCTTCGACTTGGATACTGAAGCTTTCTTT. Its translation is CASRGSGGFDLDTEAFF.

This chain connects TRBV5-6 to TRBJ1-1; D is uncertain. The V end lost 2 bases, the J end lost 1 base, and 12 bases lay between the germline ends. Germline CDR1 and CDR2: SGHDT and YYEEEE. The CDR3 contains 15 residues. CDR3 bases: TGTGCCAGCAGCTTTCTATTTCCGGGGAACACTGAAGCTTTCTTT. This codes for CASSFLFPGNTEAFF.

This clone was seen just once. The chain is built from TRBV6-5 and TRBJ1-5, with 8 nucleotides matching TRBD1. The CDR3 has 15 residues. CDR1 and CDR2 from the germline V gene are MNHEY and SVGAGI. V gave up 5 bases and J gave up 7 bases; unmatched junction bases: 10. The CDR3 coding sequence is TGTGCCAGCAGTCAGGCAGGGGGCGCGGGACAGCCCCAGCATTTT. It is translated as CASSQAGGAGQPQHF.

The chain employs TRBV9 and TRBJ1-1; no clear D gene. Germline-derived CDR1 and CDR2 are SGDLS and YYNGEE. With 2 bases removed from V and 1 base from J, the gap between germline ends came to 6 bases. The CDR3 totals 13 residues. For the CDR3, the DNA is TGTGCCAGCAGCGTCGGGAAGAACACTGAAGCTTTCTTT. This sequence encodes CASSVGKNTEAFF.

The CDR3 region is CAISETTGRQPQHF. CDR3 coding DNA: TGTGCCATCAGTGAGACCACAGGGCGGCAGCCCCAGCATTTT. V gene TRBV10-3 combines with J gene TRBJ1-5; D is possibly TRBD1 (6 bases). The CDR3 totals 14 residues. The ends were cut back, 2 bases at V and 7 bases at J, with 12 bases in the middle. In germline, CDR1 is ENHRY, CDR2 SYGVKD.

This chain joins TRBV7-9 and TRBJ1-2, with 9 bases fitting TRBD1. The CDR3 sequence is 15 residues long. CDR1 and CDR2 from the germline V gene are SEHNR and FQNEAQ (reference sequence). The trim removed 2 bases at V and 7 bases at J, leaving 8 bases unmatched. CDR3 nucleotides: TGTGCCAGCAGCTTAAATTGGGACAGGGTTAGTGGCTACACCTTC. Amino acids: CASSLNWDRVSGYTF. Full variable domain (missing parts from reference TRBV7-9 and TRBJ1-2): DTGVSQNPRHKITKRGQNVTFRCDPISEHNRLYWYRQTLGQGPEFLTYFQNEAQLEKSRLLSDRFSAERPKGSFSTLEIQRTEQGDSAMYLCASSLNWDRVSGYTFGSGTRLTVV.